The 23 T cell receptor beta chains listed next were all sequenced from one sample in a study of cytomegalovirus exposure and HLA in healthy donors. The primer mix had 60 Vbeta and 13 Jbeta primers. Generated by immunoSEQ multiplex PCR, the TCRdb table keeps only in-frame clones and is missing some. The sample lists 120,000 to 150,000 clones, about two thirds seen once, with less than 2.5% in the top ten. The source material was PBMCs. The receptors were sampled from a man between 40 and 49 years old in good health and CMV-seronegative.

The J gene is TRBJ2-3, the V gene TRBV4-3; TRBD2 might be the D (6 bases). This CDR3 has 21 residues. Germline CDR1 and CDR2: LGHNA and YSLEER. Trimming took off 1 base at V and 1 base at J, with 27 bases between the two ends. The chain's CDR3 is CASSQGVDLRVLRDGTDTQYF. The DNA of the CDR3 is TGCGCCAGCAGCCAAGGAGTGGATCTTAGGGTTTTGCGGGACGGCACAGATACGCAGTATTTT.

The chain has TRBV19 and TRBJ2-5; a possible D gene is TRBD1 (6 bases). The CDR3 has 14 amino acids. Germline V CDR1 and CDR2: LNHDA, SQIVND (reference sequence). The V gene lost 8 bases and the J gene lost 2 bases, with 15 bases spanning the gap. The CDR3 region is CASCETTGQETQYF. For the CDR3, the DNA is TGTGCCAGTTGTGAGACCACAGGGCAAGAGACCCAGTACTTC.

A word on this clone: The sample has other DNA sequences that encode this CDR3 too. The chain combines TRBV9 with TRBJ2-6; tentative D call: TRBD1 (5 bases). V was pared by 0 bases and J by 2 bases, with 6 bases between. CDR1 is SGDLS and CDR2 is YYNGEE in the germline V gene. The CDR3 has 15 residues. Here the CDR3 reads CASSVVGAGANVLTF. Here the CDR3 DNA reads TGTGCCAGCAGCGTAGTAGGGGCTGGGGCCAACGTCCTGACTTTC.

This sequence joins TRBV5-1 and TRBJ1-2; D is ambiguous. Germline V gives CDR1 SGHRS, CDR2 YFSETQ. This CDR3 has 14 amino acids. Trimming stripped 7 bases from V and 0 bases from J, with 13 bases between. The CDR3 region has the DNA TGCGCCAGCGCGTTCCGGTCCTCTAACTATGGCTACACCTTC. Its translation: CASAFRSSNYGYTF. The full variable domain, rest sourced from reference TRBV5-1 and TRBJ1-2, is KAGVTQTPRYLIKTRGQQVTLSCSPISGHRSVSWYQQTPGQGLQFLFEYFSETQRNKGNFPGRFSGRQFSNSRSEMNVSTLELGDSALYLCASAFRSSNYGYTFGSGTRLTVV.

This rearrangement joins TRBV6-5 to TRBJ2-5; possibly TRBD1 for D (7 bases). V shed 6 bases and J shed 2 bases, with 10 bases lying between them. CDR3 size: 13 residues. Germline assignment: CDR1 MNHEY and CDR2 SVGAGI. The CDR3 protein is CASRPGGQETQYF. The CDR3 DNA is TGTGCCAGCAGGCCAGGGGGGCAAGAGACCCAGTACTTC.

The chain couples TRBV27 to TRBJ1-5; TRBD1 agrees at 8 bases. The germline V gene has CDR1 MNHEY and CDR2 SMNVEV (reference sequence). The CDR3 is made up of 16 amino acids. Trimming took 6 bases from V and 6 from J; bases not matched to a gene: 13. CDR3 residues: CASSTNLGQGIQPQHF. Written as DNA, the CDR3 is TGTGCCAGCAGCACTAACCTTGGACAGGGAATTCAGCCCCAGCATTTT.

The table lists this clone with a count of one. The chain is built from TRBV27 and TRBJ2-7; weak D call: TRBD2 (6 bases). Per germline, CDR1 MNHEY and CDR2 SMNVEV (reference sequence). The CDR3 covers 13 residues. V lost 1 base to trimming and J lost 5 bases, with 9 bases between them. The CDR3 DNA is TGTGCCAGCAGTTTATTTTGGGGGGACGAGCAGTACTTC. Amino acids: CASSLFWGDEQYF.

The V and J genes are TRBV29-1 and TRBJ1-1, with D perhaps matching TRBD1 (5 bases). Deletions cut 0 bases from V and 0 bases from J, with 17 bases between. Germline lookup yields CDR1 SQVTM and CDR2 ANQGSEA. This CDR3 spans 17 amino acids. CDR3 sequence: CSVEDLRGGLMNTEAFF. CDR3 DNA sequence: TGCAGCGTTGAAGATCTGAGGGGCGGACTAATGAACACTGAAGCTTTCTTT.

CDR3 DNA: TGTGCCTGGGGCCAGTTGGAAGCTTTCTTT. This translates into CAWGQLEAFF. The V and J genes are TRBV30 and TRBJ1-1; D is unclear. The germline V and J ends were trimmed by 5 bases and 8 bases, with 9 bases remaining between them. CDR1 is GTSNPN, CDR2 SVGIG, per germline (reference sequence). This CDR3 spans 10 amino acids.

The V and J genes are TRBV7-2 and TRBJ1-3; D is uncertain. Trimming removed 5 bases from V and 0 bases from J, with 11 bases in between. The CDR3 runs to 15 residues. The germline CDR1 and CDR2 sequences are SGHTA and FQGNSA. The CDR3 here is CASSQGGLSGNTIYF. In nucleotides, the CDR3 is TGTGCCAGCAGCCAAGGCGGGCTCTCTGGAAACACCATATATTTT.

This chain joins TRBV29-1 and TRBJ2-1; 9 positions agree with TRBD1. The length of the CDR3 is 14 residues. CDR1 is SQVTM, CDR2 ANQGSEA, per germline. V lost 4 bases to trimming and J lost 2 bases; unmatched junction nucleotides: 3. The CDR3 loop reads CSVGRTGAYNEQFF. In nucleotides, the CDR3 is TGCAGCGTTGGCAGGACAGGGGCCTACAATGAGCAGTTCTTC.

The chain combines TRBV10-2 with TRBJ2-5; D is perhaps TRBD1 (6 bases). The germline V gene has CDR1 WSHSY and CDR2 SAAADI. The CDR3 has 15 residues. V lost 6 bases and J lost 5, with 19 bases in between. CDR3 sequence: CASRRTASIWETQYF. The CDR3 nucleotides are TGCGCCAGCAGAAGGACAGCCAGTATATGGGAGACCCAGTACTTC.

The rearrangement links TRBV9 to TRBJ1-1; 7 bases match TRBD1. V dropped 4 bases and J dropped 0; count of bases not matched to a gene: 6. CDR1 is SGDLS and CDR2 is YYNGEE in the germline V gene. The CDR3 length is 15 residues. The CDR3 loop reads CASSRSTGLNTEAFF. The CDR3 bases are TGTGCCAGCAGCCGATCGACAGGGTTGAACACTGAAGCTTTCTTT.

This chain connects TRBV6-5 to TRBJ1-2, with TRBD1 matching over 7 bases. The CDR3 has 11 amino acids. Losses at the gene ends were 10 bases for V and 7 bases for J; bases not matched to a gene: 6. Germline V gives CDR1 MNHEY, CDR2 SVGAGI. The CDR3, as DNA: TGTGCCACAGGGACAGCCTTTGGCTACACCTTC. Its protein product is CATGTAFGYTF.

The V call is TRBV6-5, the J call TRBJ2-5, with D uncertain. Germline loops: CDR1 MNHEY, CDR2 SVGAGI. CDR3 length equals 15 residues. Deletions cut 8 bases from V and 4 bases from J, with 20 bases between. The CDR3 is CASRGSLLRGETQYF. CDR3 DNA: TGTGCCAGCCGAGGTTCCCTACTTCGCGGAGAGACCCAGTACTTC.

V usage is TRBV6-1 and J usage is TRBJ2-2; 7 positions agree with TRBD2. J lost 6 bases, V lost 2 bases, and 6 bases had no gene match. The germline CDR1 and CDR2 sequences are MNHNS and SASEGT. This CDR3 is 15 amino acids long. The CDR3 coding sequence is TGTGCCAGCAGTGAATTGGCGGGAGTCCCCGGGGAGCTGTTTTTT. Translated: CASSELAGVPGELFF.

This clone showed up just once. V and J are TRBV30 and TRBJ2-1, with TRBD2 identical over 14 bases. This CDR3 comprises 20 residues. The junction had 22 bases not matched to a gene; V was cut back by 6 bases and J by 6 bases. The germline V gene encodes CDR1 GTSNPN and CDR2 SVGIG (reference sequence). The CDR3, as DNA: TGTGCCTGTCCGGGACAGGGCACACCCGGGACTAGCGGGAGCGGCAATGAGCAGTTCTTC. Amino acids: CACPGQGTPGTSGSGNEQFF. Full variable domain (rest looked up from reference TRBV30 and TRBJ2-1): SQTIHQWPATLVQPVGSPLSLECTVEGTSNPNLYWYRQAAGRGLQLLFYSVGIGQISSEVPQNLSASRPQDRQFILSSKKLLLSDSGFYLCACPGQGTPGTSGSGNEQFFGPGTRLTVL.

CDR3 amino acids: CASSSFVQAQYYGYTF. In DNA form, the CDR3 reads TGTGCCAGCAGTTCCTTCGTGCAGGCCCAGTACTATGGCTACACCTTC. The rearrangement joins TRBV2 to TRBJ1-2; D not certain. Per the germline V gene, CDR1 is SNHLY and CDR2 is FYNNEI. The CDR3 loop spans 16 amino acids. Between the trimmed V and J ends, which lost 5 bases and 3 bases, there was a span of 19 bases.

This clone has more than one count but fewer than ten. The rearrangement links TRBV5-1 to TRBJ2-2; 7 positions agree with TRBD1. The CDR3 has 14 residues. The V gene's germline CDR1 is SGHRS and CDR2 YFSETQ. V trimming: 2 bases; J trimming: 5 bases; junction bases outside the gene matches: 3. This chain's CDR3 is CASSLTGDTGELFF. CDR3 coding DNA: TGCGCCAGCAGCTTAACAGGGGATACCGGGGAGCTGTTTTTT.

This clone was observed a handful of times. The chain links TRBV29-1 to TRBJ1-1; D is unresolved. V was pared by 6 bases and J by 7 bases, with 27 bases between. Germline values: CDR1 SQVTM, CDR2 ANQGSEA. The CDR3 sequence is 16 residues long. CDR3 bases: TGCAGCGTCGATCGGGTTCCCGCATCACTTTATTGTGAAGCTTTCTTT. It is translated as CSVDRVPASLYCEAFF.

This clone was seen only a few times. The chain carries TRBV7-2 and TRBJ1-2; TRBD1 matches at 7 bases. The V gene end was trimmed by 5 bases and the J gene end by 2 bases; junction bases not matched to a gene: 11. This CDR3 contains 16 residues. Germline values: CDR1 SGHTA, CDR2 FQGNSA. The CDR3 DNA follows: TGTGCCAGCAGCCTTGCCGGGACAGTGGTGAACTATGGCTACACCTTC. Amino acid sequence: CASSLAGTVVNYGYTF.

The chain has TRBV7-2 and TRBJ2-7; 12 positions match TRBD2. CDR3 length: 17 amino acids. Germline V gene data show CDR1 as SGHTA and CDR2 as FQGNSA. Trimming took 1 base from V and 2 from J; bases not matched to a gene: 6. CDR3 nucleotide sequence: TGTGCCAGCAGCTTAGTGCGCGCTAGCGGGAGGGCCTACGAGCAGTACTTC. This encodes CASSLVRASGRAYEQYF.

The chain recombines TRBV5-1 with TRBJ2-3; 7 nucleotides line up with TRBD2. V lost 1 base to trimming and J lost 2 bases; unmatched junction nucleotides: 4. Germline CDR1 and CDR2: SGHRS and YFSETQ. CDR3 length: 15 amino acids. This CDR3 is CASSLPSGFTDTQYF. In DNA, the CDR3 is TGCGCCAGCAGCTTGCCTAGCGGATTCACAGATACGCAGTATTTT. The whole variable domain, filled in from reference TRBV5-1 and TRBJ2-3, reads KAGVTQTPRYLIKTRGQQVTLSCSPISGHRSVSWYQQTPGQGLQFLFEYFSETQRNKGNFPGRFSGRQFSNSRSEMNVSTLELGDSALYLCASSLPSGFTDTQYFGPGTRLTVL.